Following are 2 T cell receptor beta chains from one sample sequenced in a study of blood T cells in healthy people across ages. The authors ran a second PCR of about 6 to 12 cycles using a sample-barcoded 5' primer and a J-beta primer mix. TCRdb processed the 5' RACE reads anew with MiXCR; each CDR3 protein has one entry. The sample lists more than 650,000 distinct CDR3 sequences, roughly 24% occurring once. These data were likewise used in another study, on T cells of mothers and their children.

The material sequenced was blood. The receptors originated from a boy aged 10-17 years in good health.

The chain joins TRBV12-5 to TRBJ1-2, with D maybe TRBD1 (5 bases). The CDR3 sequence is 12 residues long. Between the trimmed V and J ends, which lost 4 bases and 4 bases, there was a span of 7 bases. Germline V lookup: CDR1 LGHNT, CDR2 FRNRAP. DNA for the CDR3: TGTGCTAGTGGTTCGGGACCCTATGGCTACACCTTC. It is translated as CASGSGPYGYTF.

The V call is TRBV10-3, the J call TRBJ2-5; maybe TRBD2 (5 bases). The J call could be wrong; TRBJ2-7 is a better fit for the DNA end. Per the germline V gene, CDR1 is ENHRY and CDR2 is SYGVKD. CDR3 size: 14 residues. CDR3 in DNA: TGTGCCATCAGTGAGTCGGACTCAGACTACGAGCAGTACTTC. Translating gives CAISESDSDYEQYF.